This is a list of T cell receptor beta chains from one sample in a study of long-term antiretroviral therapy in people with HIV. TCRdb's table, derived via immunoSEQ multiplex PCR, lists solely in-frame clones and lacks some. The sample shows roughly 29,000 clones, approximately 95% of them seen only once. This material consisted of unsorted PBMCs, taken 5.3 years after starting antiretroviral therapy. Receptors were obtained from a man in his fifties or sixties with HIV. Each CDR3 is given with its conserved first and last residue. The order of the fields is CDR3 DNA, CDR3 protein, V gene, J gene, D gene, clone size. D genes are given only for firm matches. For some rows the clone size is stated as once, few or many, or as a class when expanded; others skip it.

TGTGCCAGCAGTCACGACCCAAACTACGAGCAGTACTTC	CASSHDPNYEQYF	TRBV7-2	TRBJ2-7	-	once
TGCGCCAGCAGTGAGCGTTCTGGCGGGGGGGGCAATGAGCAGTTCTTC	CASSERSGGGGNEQFF	TRBV10-2	TRBJ2-1	TRBD2	-
TGCGCCAGCAGCCAACCCATTCCTAGCACAGATACGCAGTATTTT	CASSQPIPSTDTQYF	TRBV4-1	TRBJ2-3	-	-
TGTGCCAGCAGCAAAGAGGCCCGATCCTACGAGCAGTACTTC	CASSKEARSYEQYF	TRBV21-1	TRBJ2-7	-	-
TGTGCCAGCAGCCGCAGGGATGAGCAGTTCTTC	CASSRRDEQFF	TRBV11-2	TRBJ2-1	-	-
TGTGCCAGCAGTTTTACCAGTGGCACAGATACGCAGTATTTT	CASSFTSGTDTQYF	TRBV27	TRBJ2-3	-	-
TGTGCCAGCAGTCCCGACAGTGTAATCTCCTATAATTCACCCCTCCACTTT	CASSPDSVISYNSPLHF	TRBV11-2	TRBJ1-6	-	-
TGCGCCAGCAGCTCAACTAGCGGGGGGGGAGATACGCAGTATTTT	CASSSTSGGGDTQYF	TRBV5-1	TRBJ2-3	TRBD2	-
TGTGCCACGGCCGGGACAGGTAATTCACCCCTCCACTTT	CATAGTGNSPLHF	TRBV6-1	TRBJ1-6	TRBD1	once
TGTGCCAGCAGTGCAGGGCGAGGGCCCCAGCATTTT	CASSAGRGPQHF	TRBV6-1	TRBJ1-5	-	-
TGTGCCAGCAGTTCCACCGACAGGAGACAGTACTTC	CASSSTDRRQYF	TRBV6-5	TRBJ2-7	-	once
TGTGCCAGCACTTGGGGACAGGGGCACACCGGGGAGCTGTTTTTT	CASTWGQGHTGELFF	TRBV2	TRBJ2-2	TRBD1	-
TGTGCCAGCAGTCTGGGGGGACTCTCTGGAAACACCATATATTTT	CASSLGGLSGNTIYF	TRBV25-1	TRBJ1-3	-	-
TGTGCCAGCAGCCTAAGGACCCTAGCTGGGGAGCAGTTCTTC	CASSLRTLAGEQFF	TRBV11-2	TRBJ2-1	-	-
TGTGCCAGCAGTGAAGGGACAGAAATCTCACCCCTCCACTTT	CASSEGTEISPLHF	TRBV6-1	TRBJ1-6	-	-
TGTGCCAGCAGCCGGACAGGGGGGCACGACGAGCAGTACTTC	CASSRTGGHDEQYF	TRBV11-2	TRBJ2-7	TRBD1	-
TGTGCCAGCACCCGGCGCAGGGGGATCAATCAGCCCCAGCATTTT	CASTRRRGINQPQHF	TRBV2	TRBJ1-5	TRBD1	-
TGTGCCAGCTCACCGGGACAGGGGGATGAAAAACTGTTTTTT	CASSPGQGDEKLFF	TRBV18	TRBJ1-4	TRBD1	-
TGTGCCAGCATGGGACGGGACAGGGGGAAAGATACGCAGTATTTT	CASMGRDRGKDTQYF	TRBV6-1	TRBJ2-3	TRBD1	once
TGTGCCTGGAGTGTACAGCTTAGCAATCAGCCCCAGCATTTT	CAWSVQLSNQPQHF	TRBV30	TRBJ1-5	-	-
TGTGCCAGCAGCTTAGATGGTCCGAACACTGAAGCTTTCTTT	CASSLDGPNTEAFF	TRBV7-2	TRBJ1-1	-	-
TGCGCCAGCAGCACCTCAGGGGTTAGGGGCACTGAAGCTTTCTTT	CASSTSGVRGTEAFF	TRBV5-1	TRBJ1-1	-	-
TGTGCCAGCAGCTTAGGGGGCAGGGGGAACGAGCAGTACTTC	CASSLGGRGNEQYF	TRBV7-2	TRBJ2-7	TRBD1	-
TGTGCCGCACCACAGGGGGGGAATGGCTACACCTTC	CAAPQGGNGYTF	TRBV30	TRBJ1-2	TRBD1	-
TGTGCCAGCAGCTCGACTTGGACAGGGGGCTCCTACGAGCAGTACTTC	CASSSTWTGGSYEQYF	TRBV7-8	TRBJ2-7	TRBD1	once
TGTGCCAGCAGCGCTCAGACAGGATCCTACGAGCAGTACTTC	CASSAQTGSYEQYF	TRBV9	TRBJ2-7	-	-
TGCAGCGTTGACGAATACAATGAGCAGTTCTTC	CSVDEYNEQFF	TRBV29-1	TRBJ2-1	-	-
TGTGCCAGCAGCTTAGATCCAGGACAGGGGAGGAATCAGCCCCAGCATTTT	CASSLDPGQGRNQPQHF	TRBV7-3	TRBJ1-5	TRBD1	once
TGTGCCAGCAGTCCCGGTAGCGGGGGGCTTGATTACGAGCAGTACTTC	CASSPGSGGLDYEQYF	TRBV6-6	TRBJ2-7	TRBD2	-
TGTGCCAGCAGTGAAGTCGGCTTATTAAATCAGCCCCAGCATTTT	CASSEVGLLNQPQHF	TRBV6-1	TRBJ1-5	-	once
TGTGCCAGTAGTGATCAGGTGAACACTGAAGCTTTCTTT	CASSDQVNTEAFF	TRBV19	TRBJ1-1	-	-
TGTGCCAGCAGTTACTCGAGGCAGGGTAGCAATCAGCCCCAGCATTTT	CASSYSRQGSNQPQHF	TRBV6-6	TRBJ1-5	-	-
TGTGCCAGCAGTGAATCAGGCCGCGAGCAGTACTTC	CASSESGREQYF	TRBV6-1	TRBJ2-7	-	-
TGTGCCAGCAGTGATGGGACAGCGTGGAACACTGAAGCTTTCTTT	CASSDGTAWNTEAFF	TRBV6-1	TRBJ1-1	TRBD1	-
TGTGCCAGCAGCTTGTTATCGGTAGCGGGGGCTCCCTACGAGCAGTACTTC	CASSLLSVAGAPYEQYF	TRBV7-9	TRBJ2-7	TRBD2	-
TGTGCCAGCAGGGGGCGAGGCACAGATACGCAGTATTTT	CASRGRGTDTQYF	TRBV2	TRBJ2-3	-	-
TGTGCCAGCAGCGGACAGGGACTAGCCTACACCGGGGAGCTGTTTTTT	CASSGQGLAYTGELFF	TRBV7-9	TRBJ2-2	-	-
TGTGCCAGCAGTTACGAGGGGGGCCCGAACACTGAAGCTTTCTTT	CASSYEGGPNTEAFF	TRBV6-9	TRBJ1-1	-	-
TGTGCCAGCAGCGACCCCCGCGGAGGGGAGAGGAACACCATATATTTT	CASSDPRGGERNTIYF	TRBV7-3	TRBJ1-3	-	-
TGTGCCAGCAGTGAAAGGACAGGGCCTAACTATGGCTACACCTTC	CASSERTGPNYGYTF	TRBV6-1	TRBJ1-2	TRBD1	once
TGTGCCAGCAGCCAAGATGTTACAGGGGGGTCTACTGGAAACACCATATATTTT	CASSQDVTGGSTGNTIYF	TRBV4-2	TRBJ1-3	TRBD1	-
TGTGCCAGCAGTTTATTTGACAGGTCCTACGAGCAGTACTTC	CASSLFDRSYEQYF	TRBV28	TRBJ2-7	-	-
TGTGCCAGCAGTGAAGGACAGGGACTCTATGAGCAGTTCTTC	CASSEGQGLYEQFF	TRBV6-1	TRBJ2-1	-	-
TGCGCCAGCAGTTCGACAGGGGGCATTGGCACAGATACGCAGTATTTT	CASSSTGGIGTDTQYF	TRBV5-1	TRBJ2-3	TRBD1	-
TGCGCCAGCAGCCATTCGGAGGGCTACACCTTC	CASSHSEGYTF	TRBV4-1	TRBJ1-2	-	few
TGTGCCAGCAGCTTCGCCGGGACCTACGAGCAGTACTTC	CASSFAGTYEQYF	TRBV11-2	TRBJ2-7	-	-
TGTGCCAGCAGCCCCCACAGGGAAGGGAATCAGCCCCAGCATTTT	CASSPHREGNQPQHF	TRBV6-5	TRBJ1-5	-	-
TGTGCCAGCAGTTCCGAACTCGGACAGGCTTTCTTT	CASSSELGQAFF	TRBV6-5	TRBJ1-1	-	-
TGTGCCTGGCACGGGACACCGAACACCGGGGAGCTGTTTTTT	CAWHGTPNTGELFF	TRBV30	TRBJ2-2	-	-
TGTGCCAGTAGTCTAGGGGCAAAGTACTATGGCTACACCTTC	CASSLGAKYYGYTF	TRBV19	TRBJ1-2	-	-
TGCAGCGCCGCCCGGGCTAACACTGAAGCTTTCTTT	CSAARANTEAFF	TRBV29-1	TRBJ1-1	-	-
TGTGCCTGGAGTAATGACAGGGCGAACACTGAAGCTTTCTTT	CAWSNDRANTEAFF	TRBV30	TRBJ1-1	TRBD1	-
TGTGCCAGCAGTTACTCGACAGGTGCGGCCTATGGCTACACCTTC	CASSYSTGAAYGYTF	TRBV6-6	TRBJ1-2	-	once